This is a list of T cell receptor beta chains from one sample in a study of OX40 agonist ivuxolimab in advanced cancers. This table comes from immunoSEQ multiplex PCR, and its TCRdb copy is limited to in-frame clones, with some not included. The sample contains approximately 55,000 clones, around 86% of which appear only once. Specimen: CD4+ or CD8+ T cells sorted from blood, collected in a trial of the OX40 agonist ivuxolimab. The source is an adult with an advanced solid tumor such as melanoma, head and neck, liver or kidney cancer. The conserved cysteine and the conserved F or W are not part of the CDR3 here.

CDR3: ASSQVRDEQF
V: TRBV4-2

CDR3: ASIPEVAGAYEQY
V: TRBV6-1

CDR3: ASSSLVRGRSYEQY
V: TRBV5-1

CDR3: ASSLRSHQPQH
V: TRBV5-1

CDR3: ASSPTSTSGRTGAF
V: TRBV11-2

CDR3: ASRSRDRDNSPLH
V: TRBV2

CDR3: ASSLRAGSYEQY
V: TRBV27

CDR3: ASSWRSRAGDTDTQY
V: TRBV7-8

CDR3: ASSFPPSAGVRSGRTF
V: TRBV5-8

CDR3: ASSQGRVGGAEKLF
V: TRBV4-1

CDR3: ASRPEINTDTQY
V: TRBV5-1

CDR3: ASSEDVGRTQY
V: TRBV2

CDR3: AIRGESLETQY
V: TRBV10-3

CDR3: ASSRSEQY
V: TRBV6-1

CDR3: ASSLTPGGGTEAF
V: TRBV11-3

CDR3: ASSELTIGSYNEQF
V: TRBV25-1

CDR3: ASSSTGYEQY
V: TRBV6-5

CDR3: ASSFTEGNYGYT
V: TRBV4-1

CDR3: ASSLSGVASTDTQY
V: TRBV7-8

CDR3: ASKKTVPQETQY
V: TRBV28

CDR3: ASSENGPATGELF
V: TRBV2

CDR3: ASSLGTLQSNQPQH
V: TRBV18

CDR3: ASSQSGREGYEQY
V: TRBV7-3

CDR3: AIWTGHDNSPLH
V: TRBV10-3

CDR3: ASSFRGNTEAF
V: TRBV6-5

CDR3: ASSPGQTRDGYT
V: TRBV5-1

CDR3: ASSRTFSGSGETQY
V: TRBV28

CDR3: ASSQTGGRTEAF
V: TRBV5-1

CDR3: ASSESGGLTEAF
V: TRBV10-1

CDR3: SVVLAANNEQF
V: TRBV29-1

CDR3: ASSLAQTGELF
V: TRBV5-4

CDR3: ASSEAGGSYNEQF
V: TRBV25-1

CDR3: ASSLGGTSGNVQY
V: TRBV5-1

CDR3: ASSYSSQRGNEQF
V: TRBV6-5

CDR3: ATTSVSYEQY
V: TRBV27

CDR3: ASSRGEFYEQY
V: TRBV4-1